This T cell receptor (beta chain) was observed in a study of post-analysis software for immune sequencing data. Notes on the study in general: In patients, about 5 TRBV segments were more frequent than in controls, with TRBV5-6, TRBV5-1 and TRBV20-1 among them. Normalized Chao1 diversity was significantly lower in multiple sclerosis patients than in controls.

Incorporated into the TCR beta cDNA libraries were unique molecular identifiers, which served to reduce PCR and sequencing biases. One entry per CDR3 protein, called by TCRdb with MiXCR from the PCR reads. This sample has about 210,000 distinct CDR3 sequences, with over 25% found just once. The CDR3 loop spans 15 amino acids. Looked up from germline, CDR1 is SGHAT and CDR2 is FQNNGV. Trimming removed 1 base at V and 8 bases at J, with 15 bases between. This clonotype was counted many times. What it binds is not known. The clonotype originates from a girl under 18 with multiple sclerosis. The sequenced material came from blood. The rearrangement joins TRBV11-2 to TRBJ2-4; D might be TRBD1 (6 bases). This chain's CDR3 is CASSLATGRMDIQYF. CDR3 DNA: TGTGCCAGCAGCTTAGCCACAGGGCGGATGGACATTCAGTACTTC.